This T cell receptor (beta chain) was identified during a study of T cells in localized non-small cell lung cancer. The trim removed 0 bases at V and 4 bases at J, leaving 8 bases unmatched. The germline V gene encodes CDR1 KGHSH and CDR2 LQKENI. This CDR3 has 17 residues. Profiled with immunoSEQ multiplex PCR; TCRdb holds only in-frame clones, not every one. The sample holds over 70,000 clones; roughly nine tenths are singletons and the top ten take just over 20%. Notes on the study in general: Longer overall survival was associated with a higher density of T cells in the blood. Clonality of T cells reached its maximum in uninvolved adjacent lung, surpassing tumor. Owing to sequencing of a solitary tumor region, heterogeneity cannot be discounted. Within adjacent lung there appeared a median 57 of the top 100 tumor clones.

To note about this clone: Its target is unknown.

The clonotype originates from a male donor older than 55 with stage III squamous cell lung carcinoma. This sequence joins TRBV18 and TRBJ2-5; TRBD2 matches 10 bases. The sequencing used peripheral blood, collected before any cancer treatment. CDR3 region: CASSPPSGGPKGETQYF. CDR3 sequence (DNA): TGTGCCAGCTCACCACCTAGCGGGGGGCCCAAAGGAGAGACCCAGTACTTC.